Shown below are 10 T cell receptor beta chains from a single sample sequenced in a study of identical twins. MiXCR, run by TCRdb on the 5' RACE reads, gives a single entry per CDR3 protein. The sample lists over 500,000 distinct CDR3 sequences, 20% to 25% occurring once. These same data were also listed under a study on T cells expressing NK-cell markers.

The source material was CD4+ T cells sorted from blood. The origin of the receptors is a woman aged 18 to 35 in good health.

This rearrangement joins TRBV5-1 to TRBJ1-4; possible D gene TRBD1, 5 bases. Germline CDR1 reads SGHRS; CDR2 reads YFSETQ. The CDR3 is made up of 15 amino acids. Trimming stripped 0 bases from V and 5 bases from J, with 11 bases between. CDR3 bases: TGCGCCAGCAGCTTGGCCGGGACGGCGAATGAAAAACTGTTTTTT. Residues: CASSLAGTANEKLFF. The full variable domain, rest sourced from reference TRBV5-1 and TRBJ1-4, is KAGVTQTPRYLIKTRGQQVTLSCSPISGHRSVSWYQQTPGQGLQFLFEYFSETQRNKGNFPGRFSGRQFSNSRSEMNVSTLELGDSALYLCASSLAGTANEKLFFGSGTQLSVL.

CDR3 in DNA: TGCAGTGCAGGGATTGGCTACACCTTC. This codes for CSAGIGYTF. The rearrangement joins TRBV20-1 to TRBJ1-2; D is undetermined. Per the germline V gene, CDR1 is DFQATT and CDR2 is SNEGSKA (reference sequence). V shed 6 bases and J shed 7 bases, with 6 bases lying between them. The CDR3 totals 9 residues.

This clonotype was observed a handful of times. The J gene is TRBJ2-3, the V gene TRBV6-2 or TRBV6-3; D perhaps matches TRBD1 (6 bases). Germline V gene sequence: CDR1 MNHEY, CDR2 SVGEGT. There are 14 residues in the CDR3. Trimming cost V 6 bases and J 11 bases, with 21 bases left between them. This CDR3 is CASSYSRGSRRQYF. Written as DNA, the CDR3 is TGTGCCAGCAGCTATAGCAGGGGCTCCAGGAGGCAGTATTTT.

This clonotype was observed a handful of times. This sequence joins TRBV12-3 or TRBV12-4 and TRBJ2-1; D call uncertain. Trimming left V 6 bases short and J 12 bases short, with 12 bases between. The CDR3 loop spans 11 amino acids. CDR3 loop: CASSYRKRQFF. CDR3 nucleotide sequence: TGTGCCAGCAGCTATCGAAAGAGGCAGTTCTTC.

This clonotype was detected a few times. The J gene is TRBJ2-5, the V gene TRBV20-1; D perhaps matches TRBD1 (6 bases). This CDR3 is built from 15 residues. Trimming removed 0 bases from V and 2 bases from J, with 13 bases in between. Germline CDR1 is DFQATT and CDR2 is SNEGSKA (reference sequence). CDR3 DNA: TGCAGTGCTAGAGATCTTAGGACAGCTCAAGAGACCCAGTACTTC. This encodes CSARDLRTAQETQYF.

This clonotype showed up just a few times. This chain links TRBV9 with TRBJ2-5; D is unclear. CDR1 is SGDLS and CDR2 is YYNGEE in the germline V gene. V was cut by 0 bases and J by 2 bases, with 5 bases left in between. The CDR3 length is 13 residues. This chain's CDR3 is CASSVGNQETQYF. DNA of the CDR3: TGTGCCAGCAGCGTAGGGAATCAAGAGACCCAGTACTTC.

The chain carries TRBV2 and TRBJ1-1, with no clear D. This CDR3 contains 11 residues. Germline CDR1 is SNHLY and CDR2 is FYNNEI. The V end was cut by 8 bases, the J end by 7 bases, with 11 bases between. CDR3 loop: CASGRADEAFF. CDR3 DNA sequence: TGTGCCAGCGGGAGGGCAGATGAAGCTTTCTTT.

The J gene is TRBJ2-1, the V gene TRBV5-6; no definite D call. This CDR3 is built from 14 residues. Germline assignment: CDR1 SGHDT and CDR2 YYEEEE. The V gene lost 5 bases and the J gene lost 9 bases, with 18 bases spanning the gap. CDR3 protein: CASSPTGPTGEQFF. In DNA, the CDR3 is TGTGCCAGCAGTCCAACCGGGCCCACGGGTGAGCAGTTCTTC.

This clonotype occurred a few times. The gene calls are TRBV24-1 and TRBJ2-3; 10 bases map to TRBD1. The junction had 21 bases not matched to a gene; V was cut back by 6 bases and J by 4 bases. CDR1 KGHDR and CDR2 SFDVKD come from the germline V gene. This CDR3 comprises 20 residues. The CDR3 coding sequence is TGTGCCACCAGTCGACTTCCCTTTACCGGGACAGGGGAGTTTGCAGATACGCAGTATTTT. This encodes CATSRLPFTGTGEFADTQYF.

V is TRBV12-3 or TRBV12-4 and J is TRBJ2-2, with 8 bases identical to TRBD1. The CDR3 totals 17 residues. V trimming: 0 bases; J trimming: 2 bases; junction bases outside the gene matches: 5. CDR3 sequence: CASSLALGQGNTGELFF. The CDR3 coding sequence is TGTGCCAGCAGTTTAGCTCTCGGACAGGGTAACACCGGGGAGCTGTTTTTT.